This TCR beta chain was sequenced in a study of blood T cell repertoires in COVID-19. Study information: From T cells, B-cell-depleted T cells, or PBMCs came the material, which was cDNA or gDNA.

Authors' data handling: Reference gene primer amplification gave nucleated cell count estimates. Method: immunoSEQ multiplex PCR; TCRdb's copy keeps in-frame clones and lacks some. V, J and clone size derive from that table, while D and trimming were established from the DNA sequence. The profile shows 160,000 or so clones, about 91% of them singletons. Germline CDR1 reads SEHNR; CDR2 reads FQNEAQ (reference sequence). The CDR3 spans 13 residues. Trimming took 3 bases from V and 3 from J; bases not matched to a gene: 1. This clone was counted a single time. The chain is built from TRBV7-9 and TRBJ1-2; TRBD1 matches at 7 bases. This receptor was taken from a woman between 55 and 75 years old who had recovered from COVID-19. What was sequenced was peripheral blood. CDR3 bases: TGTGCCAGCAGCTTTGGGACAGACTATGGCTACACCTTC. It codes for CASSFGTDYGYTF.